Below, 9 T cell receptor beta chains from the same sample are listed, as sequenced in a study of blood T cell repertoires in COVID-19. Some clones are missing from TCRdb's copy, which holds only in-frame ones; the method was immunoSEQ multiplex PCR. The data contain 270,000 or so clones, roughly 88% of them singletons. The sample consisted of peripheral blood. These receptors were taken from a woman in her 30s with active or convalescent COVID-19.

The CDR3 is CASSESRSGGTDTQYF. The CDR3, as DNA: TGCGCCAGCAGTGAGTCGAGGTCAGGGGGGACAGATACGCAGTATTTT. V usage is TRBV10-1 and J usage is TRBJ2-3; possible D gene TRBD1, 7 bases. CDR1 and CDR2 (germline): WNHNN, SYGVQD (reference sequence). Trimming removed 0 bases at V and 3 bases at J, with 13 bases between. The CDR3 is made up of 16 amino acids.

This rearrangement joins TRBV6-5 to TRBJ1-6; D is undetermined. Trimming removed 1 base from V and 7 bases from J, with 11 bases in between. There are 15 residues in the CDR3. Germline CDR1 is MNHEY and CDR2 is SVGAGI. CDR3 protein: CASSYFGGLNSPLHF. DNA of the CDR3: TGTGCCAGCAGTTACTTCGGCGGATTGAATTCACCCCTCCACTTT.

This clone was seen only once. The V gene is TRBV11-2, the J gene TRBJ1-6; D remains ambiguous. With 4 bases removed from V and 7 bases from J, the gap between germline ends came to 14 bases. Germline V gene data show CDR1 as SGHAT and CDR2 as FQNNGV. This CDR3 comprises 15 residues. CDR3 region: CASSWQVATNSPLHF. Written as DNA, the CDR3 is TGTGCCAGCAGCTGGCAGGTCGCGACCAATTCACCCCTCCACTTT.

This clone has just one count. The genes are TRBV18 and TRBJ2-7; D remains ambiguous. Germline V CDR1 and CDR2: KGHSH, LQKENI. This CDR3 region has 16 residues. V was pared by 1 base and J by 3 bases, with 16 bases between. CDR3 DNA: TGTGCCAGCTCACCACTAGGCTCCAGAGGCCTCTACGAGCAGTACTTC. Translation gives CASSPLGSRGLYEQYF.

The chain couples TRBV21-1 to TRBJ1-4; the tabulated D call, TRBD1, remains unverified against the DNA. TRBV21-1 is an annotated pseudogene. CDR3 size: 18 residues. The CDR3 loop is CASSKTRAHYPISEKLFF. DNA for the CDR3: TGTGCCAGCAGCAAAACCAGGGCTCACTACCCGATAAGTGAAAAACTGTTTTTT.

The chain carries TRBV6-5 and TRBJ2-3, with D tentatively TRBD2 (5 bases). Trimming stripped 4 bases from V and 1 base from J, with 15 bases between. CDR3 length equals 16 residues. Per the germline V gene, CDR1 is MNHEY and CDR2 is SVGAGI. CDR3 sequence: CASSSGRGPRTDTQYF. In DNA, the CDR3 is TGTGCCAGCAGTTCCGGACGGGGTCCCCGCACAGATACGCAGTATTTT.

V gene TRBV20-1 combines with J gene TRBJ1-2; 7 positions agree with TRBD1. Unmatched junction bases numbered 5, after V lost 3 bases and J lost 10 bases. Germline-derived CDR1 and CDR2 are DFQATT and SNEGSKA (reference sequence). CDR3 length: 11 amino acids. CDR3 region: CSARLQGTYTF. CDR3 coding DNA: TGCAGTGCTAGGTTACAGGGGACCTACACCTTC.

J is TRBJ2-4 and V is TRBV27; 7 nucleotides agree with TRBD1. The CDR3 covers 15 residues. The trim removed 6 bases at V and 4 bases at J, leaving 9 bases unmatched. CDR1 and CDR2 (germline): MNHEY, SMNVEV (reference sequence). CDR3 sequence (DNA): TGTGCCAGCAGGAGACAGGGCTCGGGGAAAAACATTCAGTACTTC. Protein: CASRRQGSGKNIQYF.

The CDR3 loop is CASSEARLGGRAFF. The CDR3 DNA is TGTGCCAGCAGTGAAGCTCGCCTGGGTGGGAGGGCTTTCTTT. This chain links TRBV6-1 with TRBJ1-1; unclear D gene. The ends were cut back, 0 bases at V and 11 bases at J, with 16 bases in the middle. This CDR3 is 14 amino acids long. Per the germline V gene, CDR1 is MNHNS and CDR2 is SASEGT.